The next 24 T cell receptor beta chains were all read from a single sample in a study of blood T cell repertoires in COVID-19. Clones were sequenced by immunoSEQ multiplex PCR, and TCRdb holds only the in-frame ones, with some missing. This sample has 270,000 or so clones, with approximately 88% found just once. Sequenced: peripheral blood. These receptors originate from a human donor with COVID-19, enrolled during active disease. The donor label of this sample is uncertain.

This clone has only one observation. CDR3 sequence reads: CASSQDSGRSNEQFF. Here the CDR3 DNA reads TGCGCCAGCAGCCAAGATAGCGGGAGAAGCAATGAGCAGTTCTTC. The chain joins TRBV4-3 to TRBJ2-1, with 9 bases lining up with TRBD2. Trimming took 0 bases from V and 6 from J; bases not matched to a gene: 3. CDR3 length: 15 amino acids. CDR1 LGHNA and CDR2 YSLEER come from the germline V gene.

The gene calls are TRBV7-3 and TRBJ2-1; 14 nucleotides match TRBD2. This CDR3 contains 15 residues. Germline V gives CDR1 SGHTA, CDR2 FQGTGA. Trimming cost V 7 bases and J 8 bases; bases outside gene matches: 7. In DNA, the CDR3 is TGTGCCAGCACCGTGGGACTAGCGGGAGACCATGAGCAGTTCTTC. Encoded protein: CASTVGLAGDHEQFF.

The rearrangement uses TRBV28 and TRBJ1-1; unclear D gene. The germline CDR1 and CDR2 sequences are MDHEN and SYDVKM. This CDR3 has 12 amino acids. Deletions cut 3 bases from V and 3 bases from J, with 5 bases between. In DNA, the CDR3 is TGTGCCAGCAGTTTGCGATACACTGAAGCTTTCTTT. Translating it yields CASSLRYTEAFF. The full variable domain, its missing parts supplied by reference TRBV28 and TRBJ1-1, is DVKVTQSSRYLVKRTGEKVFLECVQDMDHENMFWYRQDPGLGLRLIYFSYDVKMKEKGDIPEGYSVSREKKERFSLILESASTNQTSMYLCASSLRYTEAFFGQGTRLTVV.

CDR3 sequence (DNA): TGTGCCTGGAGTCTAAAGGGGGGGGATACGCAGTATTTT. Its translation is CAWSLKGGDTQYF. The chain combines TRBV30 with TRBJ2-3; D perhaps matches TRBD2 (7 bases). V was shortened by 2 bases and J by 6 bases, with 12 bases between the two germline ends. Per the germline V gene, CDR1 is GTSNPN and CDR2 is SVGIG (reference sequence). The CDR3 runs to 13 residues.

This clone was recorded once. This rearrangement joins TRBV7-3 to TRBJ1-2; tentative D call: TRBD1 (6 bases). This CDR3 comprises 15 residues. Trimming shortened V by 5 bases and J by 0 bases, and 13 bases separated the two germline ends. Germline V gene data show CDR1 as SGHTA and CDR2 as FQGTGA. CDR3 sequence (DNA): TGTGCCAGCAGCCTGAACAGGGCAGCTAACTATGGCTACACCTTC. Its protein is CASSLNRAANYGYTF.

V and J are TRBV11-2 and TRBJ2-1, with a tentative D call TRBD1 (6 bases). The CDR3 is 18 residues long. CDR1 SGHAT and CDR2 FQNNGV come from the germline V gene. The germline V and J ends were trimmed by 4 bases and 4 bases, with 23 bases remaining between them. The CDR3 region is CASSSRGQTVTFYNEQFF. The CDR3 DNA reads as TGTGCCAGCAGCTCCCGTGGACAGACGGTTACTTTTTACAATGAGCAGTTCTTC.

V and J are TRBV10-3 and TRBJ2-3; 7 bases agree with TRBD2. After removal of 6 bases from V and 2 bases from J, the junction contained 8 bases not matched to a gene. CDR1 and CDR2 from the germline V gene are ENHRY and SYGVKD. CDR3 length: 15 residues. The CDR3 reads CAIRGAGVSTDTQYF. Here the CDR3 DNA reads TGTGCCATCAGGGGTGCGGGAGTCTCCACAGATACGCAGTATTTT.

At least ten counts were recorded for this clone. V usage is TRBV10-3 and J usage is TRBJ2-7, with 9 bases matching TRBD2. V lost 0 bases to trimming and J lost 7 bases; unmatched junction nucleotides: 10. The CDR3 runs to 16 residues. Germline V lookup: CDR1 ENHRY, CDR2 SYGVKD. The CDR3 nucleotides are TGTGCCATCAGTGAGTCCTTGGCTAGCGGGACCGGAGAGCAGTACTTC. This encodes CAISESLASGTGEQYF.

V gene TRBV28 combines with J gene TRBJ2-1; 8 nucleotides match TRBD1. Germline loops: CDR1 MDHEN, CDR2 SYDVKM. The trim removed 5 bases at V and 12 bases at J, leaving 6 bases unmatched. This CDR3 is built from 12 residues. Here the CDR3 reads CASSRPGTGQFF. The CDR3 DNA follows: TGTGCCAGCAGTCGGCCCGGGACAGGGCAGTTCTTC.

This clone has just one count. V is TRBV5-4 and J is TRBJ2-7, with D maybe TRBD2 (5 bases). The CDR3 extends over 16 amino acids. From germline, CDR1 is SGHNT and CDR2 YYREEE (reference sequence). V lost 4 bases and J lost 7, with 24 bases in between. The CDR3 region has the DNA TGTGCCAGCAGCCCCAGTGGCGGAGTGGAGGCTCGGGAGCAGTACTTC. Amino acids: CASSPSGGVEAREQYF.

In its sample, this clone was seen many times. This sequence joins TRBV18 and TRBJ2-2, with a possible D match to TRBD1 (6 bases). Germline loops: CDR1 KGHSH, CDR2 LQKENI. Trimming removed 8 bases at V and 6 bases at J, with 19 bases between. The length of the CDR3 is 15 residues. CDR3 loop: CASRTGTTSPGELFF. The CDR3 DNA is TGTGCCAGCCGGACCGGGACAACCTCCCCCGGGGAGCTGTTTTTT.

V and J are TRBV11-2 and TRBJ2-4, with 7 bases lining up with TRBD1. Losses at the gene ends were 3 bases for V and 8 bases for J; bases not matched to a gene: 4. Germline CDR1 is SGHAT and CDR2 is FQNNGV. The CDR3 length is 13 residues. CDR3 in amino acids: CASSFQGVHIQYF. The CDR3 DNA reads TGTGCCAGCAGCTTTCAGGGGGTGCACATTCAGTACTTC.

The V and J genes are TRBV28 and TRBJ1-2; maybe TRBD1 (6 bases). Germline CDR1 reads MDHEN; CDR2 reads SYDVKM. Trimming removed 5 bases at V and 3 bases at J, with 22 bases between. The CDR3 sequence is 17 residues long. CDR3 residues: CASSGRPARGGYYGYTF. The CDR3 region has the DNA TGTGCCAGCAGTGGGCGTCCGGCGAGGGGGGGGTACTATGGCTACACCTTC.

The CDR3 DNA is TGTGCCAGCACGTTCCCCGCGAACACCGGGGAGCTGTTTTTT. Its translation: CASTFPANTGELFF. This rearrangement joins TRBV6-5 to TRBJ2-2, with D uncertain. This CDR3 spans 14 amino acids. Germline-derived CDR1 and CDR2 are MNHEY and SVGAGI. V shed 7 bases and J shed 0 bases, with 9 bases lying between them.

The V and J genes are TRBV13 and TRBJ2-2; 8 positions match TRBD1. The CDR3 extends over 13 amino acids. Germline trimming cut 4 bases from V and 8 bases from J; bases unmatched to any gene: 3. Per germline, CDR1 PRHDT and CDR2 FYEKMQ (reference sequence). The CDR3: CASSWTGLGELFF. The CDR3 DNA follows: TGTGCCAGCAGCTGGACAGGGTTGGGGGAGCTGTTTTTT.

V gene TRBV15 combines with J gene TRBJ1-6; no firm D call. V lost 5 bases and J lost 0, with 8 bases in between. Germline V CDR1 and CDR2: LNHNV, YYDKDF (reference sequence). The CDR3 sequence is 15 residues long. DNA of the CDR3: TGTGCCACCAGCTCGAGGAGCTCCTATAATTCACCCCTCCACTTT. This encodes CATSSRSSYNSPLHF.

The V call is TRBV19, the J call TRBJ2-1, with 9 bases matching TRBD2. Germline CDR1 and CDR2: LNHDA and SQIVND (reference sequence). V dropped 3 bases and J dropped 9; count of bases not matched to a gene: 15. The CDR3 has 17 residues. The CDR3 here is CASSIRPSGRSYGEQFF. In DNA form, the CDR3 reads TGTGCCAGTAGTATTCGGCCCAGCGGGAGGTCCTACGGTGAGCAGTTCTTC.

In this sample, this clone turned up once. This CDR3 is CASSFGQGIPYEQYF. The DNA for the CDR3 is TGTGCCAGCAGTTTCGGACAGGGAATACCCTACGAGCAGTACTTC. This chain connects TRBV28 to TRBJ2-7; the match to TRBD1 covers 8 bases. V lost 3 bases and J lost 2; bases outside the gene matches: 6. This CDR3 has 15 residues. CDR1 is MDHEN, CDR2 SYDVKM, per germline.

The V and J genes are TRBV11-3 and TRBJ2-7; TRBD2 matches at 8 bases. CDR3 length equals 16 residues. Trimming cost V 1 base and J 3 bases; bases outside gene matches: 8. Germline V gene data show CDR1 as SGHNT and CDR2 as YENEEA. The CDR3 loop reads CASSLVSGGPHYEQYF. In DNA, the CDR3 is TGTGCCAGCAGCTTAGTTTCGGGAGGGCCGCACTACGAGCAGTACTTC.

This clone was observed a single time. The rearrangement uses TRBV28 and TRBJ1-5; a weak D match, TRBD1 (6 bases). Germline V lookup: CDR1 MDHEN, CDR2 SYDVKM. This CDR3 is 14 amino acids long. Between the trimmed V and J ends, which lost 6 bases and 6 bases, there was a span of 15 bases. DNA of the CDR3: TGTGCCAGCAGAGTACAGGGTCCGGCTCAGCCCCAGCATTTT. This gives the protein CASRVQGPAQPQHF.

CDR3 protein: CASSGAGQETQYF. The CDR3 region has the DNA TGCGCCAGCAGCGGGGCGGGGCAAGAGACCCAGTACTTC. The rearrangement links TRBV5-1 to TRBJ2-5, with D possibly being TRBD2 (6 bases). Germline loops: CDR1 SGHRS, CDR2 YFSETQ. CDR3 length: 13 residues. V was clipped by 4 bases and J by 2 bases, with 9 bases between them.

The V and J genes are TRBV28 and TRBJ1-1; the D gene is possibly TRBD1 (5 bases). The CDR3 runs 14 residues. V lost 2 bases, J lost 1 base, and 8 bases lay in between. CDR1 is MDHEN and CDR2 is SYDVKM in the germline V gene. As DNA, the CDR3 is TGTGCCAGCAGTTTACAGGGTTGGAACACTGAAGCTTTCTTT. This translates into CASSLQGWNTEAFF.

This clone was seen a few times. The chain employs TRBV3-1 (or the pseudogene TRBV3-2) and TRBJ2-1; TRBD1 matches at 11 bases. Trimming cost V 4 bases and J 5 bases; bases outside gene matches: 7. Germline CDR1 reads LGHDT; CDR2 reads YNNKEL (reference sequence). The CDR3 loop spans 16 amino acids. The CDR3 DNA reads as TGTGCCAGCAGCCCCCAGGACAGGGGGCTGGACAATGAGCAGTTCTTC. This translates into CASSPQDRGLDNEQFF.

The chain has TRBV6-6 and TRBJ2-3; 9 bases agree with TRBD1. V trimming: 7 bases; J trimming: 2 bases; junction bases outside the gene matches: 7. The CDR3 extends over 15 amino acids. Germline CDR1 reads MNHNY; CDR2 reads SVGAGI (reference sequence). CDR3 sequence reads: CASNPTGGTTDTQYF. CDR3 DNA sequence: TGTGCCAGCAATCCGACAGGGGGGACCACAGATACGCAGTATTTT.